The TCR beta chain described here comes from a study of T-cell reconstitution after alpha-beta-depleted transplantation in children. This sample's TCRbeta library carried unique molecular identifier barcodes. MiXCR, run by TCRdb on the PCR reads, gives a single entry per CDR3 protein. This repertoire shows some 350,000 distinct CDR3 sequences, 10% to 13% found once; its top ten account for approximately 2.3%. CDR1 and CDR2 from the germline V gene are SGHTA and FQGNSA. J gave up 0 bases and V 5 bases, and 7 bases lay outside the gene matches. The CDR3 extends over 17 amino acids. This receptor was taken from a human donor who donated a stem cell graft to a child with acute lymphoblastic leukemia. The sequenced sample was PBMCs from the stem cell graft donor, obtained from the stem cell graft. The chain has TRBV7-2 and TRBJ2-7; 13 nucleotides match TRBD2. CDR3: CASSRGLAGPSSYEQYF. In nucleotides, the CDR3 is TGTGCCAGCAGCCGGGGACTAGCGGGACCGAGCTCCTACGAGCAGTACTTC.